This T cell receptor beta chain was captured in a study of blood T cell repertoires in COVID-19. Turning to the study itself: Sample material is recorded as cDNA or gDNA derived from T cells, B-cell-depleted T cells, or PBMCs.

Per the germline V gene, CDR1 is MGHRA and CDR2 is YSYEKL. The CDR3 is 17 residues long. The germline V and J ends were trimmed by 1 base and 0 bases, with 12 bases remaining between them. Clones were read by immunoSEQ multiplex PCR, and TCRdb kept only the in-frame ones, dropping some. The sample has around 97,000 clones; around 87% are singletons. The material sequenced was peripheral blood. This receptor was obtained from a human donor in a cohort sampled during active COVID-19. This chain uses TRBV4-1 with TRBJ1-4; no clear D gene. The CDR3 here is CASSQATRRATNEKLFF. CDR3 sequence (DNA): TGCGCCAGCAGCCAAGCCACGAGACGGGCAACTAATGAAAAACTGTTTTTT.